This T cell receptor (beta chain) was sequenced for a study of cytotoxic CD8 clonotypes in ibrutinib-treated CLL. CDR3 size: 21 residues. The junction had 27 bases not matched to a gene; V was cut back by 3 bases and J by 7 bases. Germline V CDR1 and CDR2: LNHNV, YYDKDF (reference sequence). Sequencing used immunoSEQ multiplex PCR; TCRdb keeps in-frame clones, though not all of them. The sample holds 200,000 to 250,000 clones, more than 70% seen once. The starting material was PBMCs, obtained after 12 months of ibrutinib treatment. The chain recombines TRBV15 with TRBJ1-1; the match to TRBD1 covers 9 bases. This clonotype originated in a human donor with chronic lymphocytic leukemia. The CDR3 DNA follows: TGTGCCACCAGCAGGATACGATCCGGGACAGGGTGGTACAGGGGGCAGGGTGAAGCTTTCTTT. Its protein product is CATSRIRSGTGWYRGQGEAFF.